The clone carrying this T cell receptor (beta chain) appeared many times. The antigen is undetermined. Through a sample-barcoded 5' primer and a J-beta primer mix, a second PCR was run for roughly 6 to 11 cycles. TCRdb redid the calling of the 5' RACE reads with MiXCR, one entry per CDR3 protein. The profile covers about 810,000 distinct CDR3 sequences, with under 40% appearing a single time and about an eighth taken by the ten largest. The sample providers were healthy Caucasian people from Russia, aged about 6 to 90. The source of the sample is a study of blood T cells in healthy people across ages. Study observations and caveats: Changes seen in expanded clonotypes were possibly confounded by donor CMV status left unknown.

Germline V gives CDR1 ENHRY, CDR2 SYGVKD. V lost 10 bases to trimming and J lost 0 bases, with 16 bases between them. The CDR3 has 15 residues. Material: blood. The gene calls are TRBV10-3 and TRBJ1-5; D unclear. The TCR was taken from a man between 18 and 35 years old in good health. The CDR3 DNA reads TGTGCCACTGCACCGACGGCGGATAGCAATCAGCCCCAGCATTTT. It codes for CATAPTADSNQPQHF.